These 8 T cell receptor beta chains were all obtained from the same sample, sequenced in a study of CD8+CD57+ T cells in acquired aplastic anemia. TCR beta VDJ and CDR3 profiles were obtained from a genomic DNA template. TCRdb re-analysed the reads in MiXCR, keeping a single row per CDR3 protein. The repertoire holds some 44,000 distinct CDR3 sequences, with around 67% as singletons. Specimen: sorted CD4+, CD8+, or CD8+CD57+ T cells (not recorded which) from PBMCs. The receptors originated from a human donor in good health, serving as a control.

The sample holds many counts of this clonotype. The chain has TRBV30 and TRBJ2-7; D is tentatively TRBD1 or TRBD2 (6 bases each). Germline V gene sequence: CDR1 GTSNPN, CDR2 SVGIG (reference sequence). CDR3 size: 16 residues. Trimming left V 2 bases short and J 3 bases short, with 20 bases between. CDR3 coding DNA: TGTGCCTGGAGTCCTAATCGGGCAGGGGAGGTCTACGAGCAGTACTTC. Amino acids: CAWSPNRAGEVYEQYF.

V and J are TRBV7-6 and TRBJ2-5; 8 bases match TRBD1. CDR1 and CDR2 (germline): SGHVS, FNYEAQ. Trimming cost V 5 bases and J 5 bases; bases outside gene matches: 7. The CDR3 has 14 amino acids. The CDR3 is CASSRQGRGETQYF. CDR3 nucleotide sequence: TGTGCCAGCAGCCGACAGGGGCGAGGCGAGACCCAGTACTTC.

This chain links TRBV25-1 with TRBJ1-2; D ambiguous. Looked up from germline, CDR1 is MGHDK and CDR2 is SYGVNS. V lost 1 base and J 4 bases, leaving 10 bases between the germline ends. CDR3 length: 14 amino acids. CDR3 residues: CASSEWMVGYGYTF. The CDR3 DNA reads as TGTGCCAGCAGTGAATGGATGGTGGGCTATGGCTACACCTTC.

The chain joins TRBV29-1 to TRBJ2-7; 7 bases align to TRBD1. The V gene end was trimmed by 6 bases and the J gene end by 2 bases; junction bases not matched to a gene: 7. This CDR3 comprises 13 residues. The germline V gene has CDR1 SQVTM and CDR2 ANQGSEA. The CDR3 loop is CSVQAGTAYEQYF. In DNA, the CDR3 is TGCAGCGTCCAGGCCGGGACAGCCTACGAGCAGTACTTC.

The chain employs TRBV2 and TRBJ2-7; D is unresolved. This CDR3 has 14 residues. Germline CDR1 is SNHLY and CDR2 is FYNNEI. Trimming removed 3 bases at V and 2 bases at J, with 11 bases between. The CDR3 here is CASSDWSGTYEQYF. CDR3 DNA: TGTGCCAGCAGTGACTGGTCTGGAACCTACGAGCAGTACTTC.

The CDR3 DNA sequence: TGTGCCATCAGCCAGGGGGACCTTAACAATCAGCCCCAGCATTTT. Amino acids: CAISQGDLNNQPQHF. The J gene is TRBJ1-5, the V gene TRBV10-3, with 7 bases identical to TRBD1. The CDR3 covers 15 residues. Germline V gene data show CDR1 as ENHRY and CDR2 as SYGVKD. The V segment lost 6 bases and the J segment 3 bases; nucleotides outside the gene matches: 8.

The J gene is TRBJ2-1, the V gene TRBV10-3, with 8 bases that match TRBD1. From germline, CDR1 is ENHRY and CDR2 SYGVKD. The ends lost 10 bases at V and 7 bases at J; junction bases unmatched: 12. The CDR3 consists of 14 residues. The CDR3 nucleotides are TGTGCCACCGAGACGGACAGGGAAGGGAATGAGCAGTTCTTC. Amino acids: CATETDREGNEQFF.

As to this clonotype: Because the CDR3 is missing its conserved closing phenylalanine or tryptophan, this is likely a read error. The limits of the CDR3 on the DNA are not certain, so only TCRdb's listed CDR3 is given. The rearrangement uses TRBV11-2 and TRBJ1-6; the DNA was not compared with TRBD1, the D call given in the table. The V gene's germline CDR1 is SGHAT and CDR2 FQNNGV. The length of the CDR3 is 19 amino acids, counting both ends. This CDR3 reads CASSLGTPRGQAYYSPPHL.